These T cell receptor beta chains were read from a single sample in a study of blood T cells in healthy people across ages. TCRdb reprocessed the 5' RACE reads via MiXCR and lists one record per CDR3 protein. Here the sample spans approximately 580,000 distinct CDR3 sequences, 24% being singletons. These data were likewise used in another study, on T cells of mothers and their children.

Sequenced input: blood. These receptors were obtained from a boy younger than 18 in good health. The CDR3 runs from the conserved cysteine through the conserved F or W. The order of the fields is clone size, V gene, D gene, J gene, CDR3 protein, CDR3 DNA. A D gene is named only where the DNA matches it firmly. Clone size is stated in some rows and not others, as once, few, many or a class when expanded.

clone_size: few; v_call: TRBV29-1; d_call: TRBD1; j_call: TRBJ1-1; cdr3_aa: CSVKGAENTEAFF; cdr3_nt: TGCAGCGTGAAGGGGGCGGAGAACACTGAAGCTTTCTTT
clone_size: many; v_call: TRBV4-3; d_call: .; j_call: TRBJ2-7; cdr3_aa: CASSQELTSYEQYF; cdr3_nt: TGCGCCAGCAGCCAAGAACTTACCTCCTACGAGCAGTACTTC
clone_size: few; v_call: TRBV2; d_call: .; j_call: TRBJ2-6; cdr3_aa: CASSDRGLRSGANVLTF; cdr3_nt: TGTGCCAGCAGTGACCGGGGGCTCAGGTCTGGGGCCAACGTCCTGACTTTC
clone_size: .; v_call: TRBV2; d_call: .; j_call: TRBJ2-5; cdr3_aa: CASTPKVPLGETQYF; cdr3_nt: TGTGCCAGCACTCCAAAGGTGCCCCTAGGGGAGACCCAGTACTTC
clone_size: .; v_call: TRBV29-1; d_call: TRBD1; j_call: TRBJ2-7; cdr3_aa: CSVELRGQYEQYF; cdr3_nt: TGCAGCGTTGAACTCAGGGGGCAGTACGAGCAGTACTTC
clone_size: few; v_call: TRBV10-3; d_call: TRBD2; j_call: TRBJ2-7; cdr3_aa: CAISATSAAYEQYF; cdr3_nt: TGTGCCATCAGTGCAACTAGCGCAGCCTACGAGCAGTACTTC
clone_size: .; v_call: TRBV7-3; d_call: .; j_call: TRBJ2-1; cdr3_aa: CASSLTVRAEQQFF; cdr3_nt: TGTGCCAGCAGCTTAACGGTGCGGGCGGAGCAACAGTTCTTC
clone_size: .; v_call: TRBV2; d_call: .; j_call: TRBJ2-1; cdr3_aa: CASTPGEYNEQFF; cdr3_nt: TGTGCCAGCACCCCGGGGGAGTACAATGAGCAGTTCTTC
clone_size: .; v_call: TRBV7-2; d_call: .; j_call: TRBJ1-4; cdr3_aa: CASSLYGAGEKLFF; cdr3_nt: TGTGCCAGCAGCTTATATGGGGCAGGTGAAAAACTGTTTTTT
clone_size: .; v_call: TRBV6-2/TRBV6-3; d_call: TRBD2; j_call: TRBJ2-3; cdr3_aa: CASRESGLATDTRYF; cdr3_nt: TGTGCCAGCAGGGAATCGGGACTAGCCACAGATACGCGGTATTTT
clone_size: few; v_call: TRBV27; d_call: TRBD2; j_call: TRBJ2-7; cdr3_aa: CASLSLGGAGGSYEQYF; cdr3_nt: TGTGCCAGCCTCAGCTTGGGAGGGGCAGGAGGGTCCTACGAGCAGTACTTC
clone_size: .; v_call: TRBV10-3; d_call: .; j_call: TRBJ2-4; cdr3_aa: CATASGLAKNIQYF; cdr3_nt: TGTGCCACGGCCAGCGGGCTGGCCAAAAACATTCAGTACTTC
clone_size: .; v_call: TRBV7-9; d_call: TRBD2; j_call: TRBJ2-1; cdr3_aa: CASSPMGGRYNEQFF; cdr3_nt: TGTGCCAGCAGCCCAATGGGCGGGAGGTACAATGAGCAGTTCTTC
clone_size: few; v_call: TRBV20-1; d_call: .; j_call: TRBJ2-7; cdr3_aa: CSARFRDSYEQYF; cdr3_nt: TGCAGTGCTAGATTTCGGGACTCCTACGAGCAGTACTTC